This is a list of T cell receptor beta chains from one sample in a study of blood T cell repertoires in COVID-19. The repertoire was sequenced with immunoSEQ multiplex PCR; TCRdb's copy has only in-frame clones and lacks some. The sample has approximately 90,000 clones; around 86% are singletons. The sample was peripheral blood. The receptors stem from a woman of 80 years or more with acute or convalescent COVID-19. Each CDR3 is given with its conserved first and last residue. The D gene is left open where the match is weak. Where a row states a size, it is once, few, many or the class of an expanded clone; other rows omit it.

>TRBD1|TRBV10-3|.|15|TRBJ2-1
CAISDPTGVGNEQFF
TGTGCCATCAGTGATCCCACAGGGGTCGGCAATGAGCAGTTCTTC
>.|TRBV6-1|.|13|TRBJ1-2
CASSESAGSGYTF
TGTGCCAGCAGTGAATCGGCGGGGAGTGGCTACACCTTC
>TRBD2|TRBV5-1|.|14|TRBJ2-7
CASSDSGGAYEQYF
TGCGCCAGCAGCGACAGCGGGGGTGCCTACGAGCAGTACTTC
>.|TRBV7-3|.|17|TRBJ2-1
CASSPYSAGQSYNEQFF
TGTGCCAGCAGCCCTTACTCGGCGGGGCAATCCTACAATGAGCAGTTCTTC
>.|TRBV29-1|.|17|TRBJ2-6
CSVVVGGPPSGANVLTF
TGCAGCGTTGTAGTGGGGGGTCCCCCCTCTGGGGCCAACGTCCTGACTTTC
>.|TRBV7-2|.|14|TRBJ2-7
CASSLVTDYYEQYF
TGTGCCAGCAGCTTAGTTACAGACTATTACGAGCAGTACTTC
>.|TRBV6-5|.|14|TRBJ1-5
CASRRQVSNQPQHF
TGTGCCAGCAGACGACAGGTCAGCAATCAGCCCCAGCATTTT
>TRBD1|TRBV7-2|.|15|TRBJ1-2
CASSLGQGARAGYTF
TGTGCCAGCAGCCTGGGACAGGGGGCGCGTGCTGGCTACACCTTC
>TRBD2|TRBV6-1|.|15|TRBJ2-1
CASSDLGTINNEQFF
TGTGCCAGCAGTGATCTAGGGACTATTAACAATGAGCAGTTCTTC
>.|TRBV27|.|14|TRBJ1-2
CASSRQADNYGYTF
TGTGCCAGCAGTAGACAGGCCGACAACTATGGCTACACCTTC
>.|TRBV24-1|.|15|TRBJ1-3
CATSDLGHSGNTIYF
TGTGCCACCAGTGATCTTGGCCACTCTGGAAACACCATATATTTT
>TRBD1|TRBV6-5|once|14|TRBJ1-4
CASRGTGWGEKLFF
TGTGCCAGCAGGGGGACAGGTTGGGGTGAAAAACTGTTTTTT
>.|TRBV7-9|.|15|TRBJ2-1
CASSHSGGGVDEQFF
TGTGCCAGCAGCCATAGCGGAGGAGGGGTCGATGAGCAGTTCTTC
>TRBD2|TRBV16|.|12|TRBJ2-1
CASSPSGGAKFF
TGTGCCAGCAGCCCAAGCGGGGGGGCAAAGTTCTTC
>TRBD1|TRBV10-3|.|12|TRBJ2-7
CAIGTGGYEQYF
TGTGCCATTGGGACAGGGGGCTACGAGCAGTACTTC
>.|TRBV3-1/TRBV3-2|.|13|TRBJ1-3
CASSQRSGNTIYF
TGTGCCAGCAGCCAACGTTCGGGAAACACCATATATTTT
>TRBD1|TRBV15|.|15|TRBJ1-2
CATSRGDRVENGYTF
TGTGCCACCAGCAGAGGGGACAGGGTGGAGAATGGCTACACCTTC
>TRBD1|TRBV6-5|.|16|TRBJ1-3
CASSYQGQASGNTIYF
TGTGCCAGCAGCTACCAAGGACAGGCCTCTGGAAACACCATATATTTT
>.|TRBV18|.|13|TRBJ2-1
CASSPPQNNEQFF
TGTGCCAGCTCACCACCACAGAACAATGAGCAGTTCTTC
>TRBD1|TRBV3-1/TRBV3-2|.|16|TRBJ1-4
CASSQAGTGEVEKLFF
TGTGCCAGCAGCCAAGCTGGGACAGGGGAGGTCGAAAAACTGTTTTTT
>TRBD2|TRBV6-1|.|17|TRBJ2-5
CASSDPLVMAGEETQYF
TGTGCCAGCAGTGATCCCCTCGTGATGGCGGGAGAAGAGACCCAGTACTTC
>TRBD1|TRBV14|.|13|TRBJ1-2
CASSQPGGRGYTF
TGTGCCAGCAGCCAACCAGGGGGCAGGGGCTACACCTTC
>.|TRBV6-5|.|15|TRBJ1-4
CASRSGGATNEKLFF
TGTGCCAGCAGATCGGGGGGCGCAACTAATGAAAAACTGTTTTTT
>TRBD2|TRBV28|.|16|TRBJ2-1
CASSFSLARPRNEQFF
TGTGCCAGCAGTTTTTCACTAGCGAGACCTAGGAATGAGCAGTTCTTC
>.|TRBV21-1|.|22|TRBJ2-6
CASSKAGWGRTFPPSGANVLTF
TGTGCCAGCAGCAAAGCGGGATGGGGAAGGACATTCCCCCCCTCTGGGGCCAACGTCCTGACTTTC
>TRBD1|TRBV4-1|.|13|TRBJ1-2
CATAGTGVSGYTF
TGCGCCACAGCCGGGACAGGGGTTTCTGGCTACACCTTC
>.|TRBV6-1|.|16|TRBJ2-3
CASSEAPGSKSDTQYF
TGTGCCAGCAGTGAAGCTCCCGGGAGTAAATCAGATACGCAGTATTTT
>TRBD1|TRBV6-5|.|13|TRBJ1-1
CASRTQGATEAFF
TGTGCCAGCAGAACCCAGGGGGCCACTGAAGCTTTCTTT
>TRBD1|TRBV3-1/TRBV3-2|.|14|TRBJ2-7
CASSPRTGTDEQYF
TGTGCCAGCAGCCCTAGGACAGGAACGGACGAGCAGTACTTC
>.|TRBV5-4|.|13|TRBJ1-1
CASSAGVNTEAFF
TGTGCCAGCAGCGCCGGGGTGAACACTGAAGCTTTCTTT
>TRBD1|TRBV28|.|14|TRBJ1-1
CASSPQGALTEAFF
TGTGCCAGCAGTCCGCAGGGGGCCTTGACTGAAGCTTTCTTT
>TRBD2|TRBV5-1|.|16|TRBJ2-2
CASSFSGGKNTGELFF
TGCGCCAGCAGTTTTAGCGGGGGGAAGAACACCGGGGAGCTGTTTTTT
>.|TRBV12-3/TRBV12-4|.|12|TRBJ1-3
CASSNQANTIYF
TGTGCCAGCAGTAACCAGGCGAACACCATATATTTT
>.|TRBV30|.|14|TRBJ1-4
CAWSVGHGNEKLFF
TGTGCCTGGAGTGTGGGACATGGAAATGAAAAACTGTTTTTT
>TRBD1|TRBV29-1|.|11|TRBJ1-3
CSVDRGDTIYF
TGCAGCGTTGACAGGGGGGACACCATATATTTT
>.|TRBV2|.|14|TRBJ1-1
CASSFRLWDTEAFF
TGTGCCAGCAGTTTCAGGTTGTGGGACACTGAAGCTTTCTTT
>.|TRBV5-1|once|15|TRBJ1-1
CASSSAGGMNTEAFF
TGCGCCAGCAGCTCCGCAGGTGGCATGAACACTGAAGCTTTCTTT
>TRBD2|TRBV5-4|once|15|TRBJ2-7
CASSLRAGGLYEQYF
TGTGCCAGCAGCCTCAGAGCGGGAGGCCTCTACGAGCAGTACTTC
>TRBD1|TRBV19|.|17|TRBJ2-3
CASSISGTAKSTDTQYF
TGTGCCAGTAGTATATCTGGGACAGCCAAGAGCACAGATACGCAGTATTTT
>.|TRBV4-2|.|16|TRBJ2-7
CASSRGALAPTYEQYF
TGTGCCAGCAGCCGCGGGGCCCTAGCGCCTACCTACGAGCAGTACTTC
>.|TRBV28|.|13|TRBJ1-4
CASSFYGYEKLFF
TGTGCCAGCAGTTTTTACGGGTACGAAAAACTGTTTTTT
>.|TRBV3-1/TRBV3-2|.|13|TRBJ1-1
CASSPGQYTEAFF
TGTGCCAGCAGCCCAGGACAGTACACTGAAGCTTTCTTT
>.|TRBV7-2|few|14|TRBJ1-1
CASSSRRGETEAFF
TGTGCCAGCAGCTCCCGGAGGGGCGAGACTGAAGCTTTCTTT
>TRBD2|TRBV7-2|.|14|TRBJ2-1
CASGLAGVRYEQFF
TGTGCCAGCGGGTTAGCGGGAGTAAGGTATGAGCAGTTCTTC
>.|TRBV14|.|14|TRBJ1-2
CASSSRPGVFGYTF
TGTGCCAGCAGCTCAAGGCCAGGGGTCTTTGGCTACACCTTC
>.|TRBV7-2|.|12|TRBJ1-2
CASQTGNYGYTF
TGTGCCAGCCAGACGGGAAACTATGGCTACACCTTC
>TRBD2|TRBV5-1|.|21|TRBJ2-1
CASSYEPRTYGLAGGPNEQFF
TGCGCCAGCAGCTACGAGCCTAGGACATACGGACTAGCGGGAGGGCCTAATGAGCAGTTCTTC
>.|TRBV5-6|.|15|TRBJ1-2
CASTLRSTGEYGYTF
TGTGCCAGCACCCTCCGGTCTACAGGAGAGTATGGCTACACCTTC
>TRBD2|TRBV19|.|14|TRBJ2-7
CASSKGTSGYEQYF
TGTGCCAGTAGTAAAGGGACTAGCGGGTACGAGCAGTACTTC
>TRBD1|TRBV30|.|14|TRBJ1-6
CAWTPGQNNSPLHF
TGTGCCTGGACCCCGGGACAGAATAATTCACCCCTCCACTTT
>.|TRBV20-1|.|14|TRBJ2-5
CSASPPGLGETQYF
TGCAGTGCTAGTCCACCGGGACTGGGAGAGACCCAGTACTTC
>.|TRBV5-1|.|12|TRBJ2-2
CASSFTMGELFF
TGCGCCAGCAGCTTTACAATGGGGGAGCTGTTTTTT
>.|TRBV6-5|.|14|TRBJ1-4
CASSQGGVLEKLFF
TGTGCCAGCAGTCAGGGAGGGGTACTTGAAAAACTGTTTTTT
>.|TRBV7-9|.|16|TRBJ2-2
CASSLGGYRNTGELFF
TGTGCCAGCAGCTTAGGAGGGTATAGGAACACCGGGGAGCTGTTTTTT
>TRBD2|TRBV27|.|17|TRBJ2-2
CASRRSSGGVNTGELFF
TGTGCCAGCAGACGTAGTTCGGGAGGGGTTAACACCGGGGAGCTGTTTTTT
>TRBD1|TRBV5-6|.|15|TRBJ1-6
CASTRTGEGNSPLHF
TGTGCCAGCACCCGGACAGGGGAAGGTAATTCACCCCTCCACTTT
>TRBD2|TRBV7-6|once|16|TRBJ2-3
CASSLQSGESTDTQYF
TGTGCCAGCAGCTTACAGAGCGGGGAGAGCACAGATACGCAGTATTTT
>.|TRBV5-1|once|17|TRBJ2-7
CASSLTGGLAGVYEQYF
TGCGCCAGCAGCTTGACAGGGGGCTTAGCGGGAGTTTACGAGCAGTACTTC
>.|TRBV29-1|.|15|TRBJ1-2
CSVVLGPNPNYGYTF
TGCAGCGTTGTCCTGGGCCCAAACCCTAACTATGGCTACACCTTC
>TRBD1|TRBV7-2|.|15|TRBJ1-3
CASSGQGASGNTIYF
TGTGCCAGCAGCGGACAGGGGGCATCCGGAAACACCATATATTTT